Below are 24 T cell receptor beta chains sequenced from a single sample in a study of lymphopenia after photon versus proton radiotherapy. Repertoires were generated with immunoSEQ multiplex PCR, while TCRdb's copy carries only in-frame clones and drops some. Of around 20,000 clones in the sample, about 85% were seen once. Sequencing used peripheral blood, obtained from a patient treated with photon-based radiotherapy. These receptors were obtained from a man in his fifties or sixties with pancreatic cancer.

The chain carries TRBV7-8 and TRBJ2-5; possible D gene TRBD2, 7 bases. V shed 5 bases and J shed 3 bases, with 10 bases lying between them. CDR3 length: 13 amino acids. The germline gives CDR1 SGHVS, CDR2 FQNEAQ. CDR3 DNA sequence: TGTGCCAGCAGCCGGGGGGCAAAAGAGACCCAGTACTTC. Residues: CASSRGAKETQYF.

The genes are TRBV4-1 and TRBJ2-7, with 8 bases that match TRBD2. Looked up from germline, CDR1 is MGHRA and CDR2 is YSYEKL. The CDR3 extends over 15 amino acids. V lost 0 bases and J lost 2; bases outside the gene matches: 3. In nucleotides, the CDR3 is TGCGCCAGCAGCCAAGAACGGACTAGCCCCTACGAGCAGTACTTC. This gives the protein CASSQERTSPYEQYF.

CDR3 residues: CASSLNPFTDTQYF. The CDR3 DNA is TGCGCCAGCAGCTTGAACCCCTTCACAGATACGCAGTATTTT. V gene TRBV5-1 combines with J gene TRBJ2-3; no reliable D call. Germline values: CDR1 SGHRS, CDR2 YFSETQ. V was pared by 1 base and J by 2 bases, with 8 bases between. There are 14 residues in the CDR3.

The rearrangement joins TRBV9 to TRBJ2-1, with 10 bases that match TRBD2. Germline trimming cut 3 bases from V and 6 bases from J; bases unmatched to any gene: 6. Germline-derived CDR1 and CDR2 are SGDLS and YYNGEE. CDR3 length equals 15 residues. The CDR3 nucleotides read TGTGCCAGCAGCGGCGGGACTAGCGTTGGCAATGAGCAGTTCTTC. This codes for CASSGGTSVGNEQFF.

This chain links TRBV5-5 with TRBJ1-3; D gene unclear. The germline CDR1 and CDR2 sequences are SGHKS and YYEKEE (reference sequence). Trimming cost V 1 base and J 0 bases, with 20 bases left between them. This CDR3 contains 19 residues. This chain's CDR3 is CASSLFRPGLMSSGNTIYF. In DNA, the CDR3 is TGTGCCAGCAGCTTGTTCAGGCCAGGCCTAATGAGCTCTGGAAACACCATATATTTT.

V gene TRBV9 combines with J gene TRBJ2-1, with 8 nucleotides matching TRBD1. The ends lost 5 bases at V and 10 bases at J; junction bases unmatched: 8. The CDR3 contains 13 residues. In germline, CDR1 is SGDLS, CDR2 YYNGEE. CDR3 residues: CASRGTGFSEQFF. The CDR3 coding sequence is TGTGCCAGCAGGGGGACAGGCTTTTCCGAGCAGTTCTTC.

The chain couples TRBV7-2 to TRBJ1-5; TRBD1 agrees at 12 bases. V shed 4 bases and J 5 bases; nucleotides not matched to a gene: 6. The CDR3 spans 16 residues. In germline, CDR1 is SGHTA, CDR2 FQGNSA. For the CDR3, the DNA is TGTGCCAGCAGCTCCGGGACAGGGGGCTTTTATCAGCCCCAGCATTTT. It codes for CASSSGTGGFYQPQHF. Together with reference TRBV7-2 and TRBJ1-5, the CDR3 gives the full variable domain: GAGVSQSPSNKVTEKGKDVELRCDPISGHTALYWYRQSLGQGLEFLIYFQGNSAPDKSGLPSDRFSAERTGGSVSTLTIQRTQQEDSAVYLCASSSGTGGFYQPQHFGDGTRLSIL.

The rearrangement links TRBV5-4 to TRBJ1-1, with D hard to call. Germline loops: CDR1 SGHNT, CDR2 YYREEE (reference sequence). The CDR3 consists of 16 residues. The V gene lost 3 bases and the J gene lost 2 bases, with 17 bases spanning the gap. In DNA, the CDR3 is TGTGCCAGCAGCTCAGGAGTAGGGTTTGGTAACACTGAAGCTTTCTTT. Its protein product is CASSSGVGFGNTEAFF.

The chain employs TRBV19 and TRBJ1-6; the D gene is possibly TRBD1 (5 bases). The CDR3 has 15 residues. Per germline, CDR1 LNHDA and CDR2 SQIVND (reference sequence). Trimming took 9 bases from V and 10 from J, leaving 22 bases between them. CDR3 in DNA: TGTGCCAGCATGTTATTGGGAACAGGTGGCTCACCCCTCCACTTT. It translates to CASMLLGTGGSPLHF. The full variable domain, with the rest looked up from reference TRBV19 and TRBJ1-6, is DGGITQSPKYLFRKEGQNVTLSCEQNLNHDAMYWYRQDPGQGLRLIYYSQIVNDFQKGDIAEGYSVSREKKESFPLTVTSAQKNPTAFYLCASMLLGTGGSPLHFGNGTRLTVT.

As DNA, the CDR3 is TGTGCCATCAGTGAAGCAGTGCCTTCGGTCGGCTACACCTTC. It codes for CAISEAVPSVGYTF. The rearrangement links TRBV10-3 to TRBJ1-2, with D uncertain. The V gene's germline CDR1 is ENHRY and CDR2 SYGVKD. CDR3 length: 14 amino acids. V lost 3 bases, J lost 8 bases, and 16 bases lay in between.

The rearrangement uses TRBV6-5 and TRBJ1-1; D gene unclear. The germline V gene encodes CDR1 MNHEY and CDR2 SVGAGI. The length of the CDR3 is 13 residues. V gave up 6 bases and J gave up 5 bases, with 13 bases separating them. CDR3 loop: CASRGGLGTEAFF. In nucleotides, the CDR3 is TGTGCCAGCAGGGGAGGGTTGGGAACTGAAGCTTTCTTT.

This chain links TRBV7-6 with TRBJ2-3; 12 bases map to TRBD2. Unmatched junction bases numbered 12, after V lost 5 bases and J lost 0 bases. The CDR3 sequence is 19 residues long. From germline, CDR1 is SGHVS and CDR2 FNYEAQ. The CDR3 DNA is TGTGCCAGCAGCCGCAGACTAGCGGGGGCCGGGCCTAGCACAGATACGCAGTATTTT. Amino acid sequence: CASSRRLAGAGPSTDTQYF.

This clone was counted once. The rearrangement joins TRBV5-1 to TRBJ2-2; the match to TRBD2 covers 12 bases. Unmatched junction bases numbered 10, after V lost 4 bases and J lost 3 bases. CDR1 is SGHRS, CDR2 YFSETQ, per germline. CDR3 length: 18 residues. The CDR3 bases are TGCGCCAGCAGCCCACGACTAGCGGGGGCCGGGGACACCGGGGAGCTGTTTTTT. The encoded protein is CASSPRLAGAGDTGELFF.

This clone is a singleton in its sample. V is TRBV5-4 and J is TRBJ2-1; TRBD1 or TRBD2 may be the D gene (5 bases each). This CDR3 contains 13 residues. V was pared by 6 bases and J by 12 bases, with 19 bases between. Germline CDR1 SGHNT, CDR2 YYREEE (reference sequence). The CDR3 is CASTKHPGTTQFF. CDR3 DNA sequence: TGTGCCAGCACAAAGCATCCCGGGACCACGCAGTTCTTC.

This chain uses TRBV5-4 with TRBJ2-5; D perhaps matches TRBD2 (7 bases). The CDR3 runs 15 residues. Germline V gene lookup returns CDR1 SGHNT and CDR2 YYREEE (reference sequence). Between the trimmed V and J ends, which lost 2 bases and 2 bases, there was a span of 13 bases. CDR3: CASSFFRGAQETQYF. The CDR3 DNA reads TGTGCCAGCAGCTTCTTCCGGGGGGCTCAAGAGACCCAGTACTTC.

The chain recombines TRBV2 with TRBJ1-3; the match to TRBD1 covers 9 bases. Germline CDR1 reads SNHLY; CDR2 reads FYNNEI. Unmatched junction bases numbered 14, after V lost 7 bases and J lost 1 base. There are 18 residues in the CDR3. The CDR3 sequence: CASNSDRGSTSSGNTIYF. Written as DNA, the CDR3 is TGTGCCAGCAATTCGGACAGGGGATCTACCTCTTCTGGAAACACCATATATTTT.

This rearrangement joins TRBV13 to TRBJ2-7, with D hard to call. Germline assignment: CDR1 PRHDT and CDR2 FYEKMQ (reference sequence). This CDR3 comprises 14 residues. Trimming removed 2 bases from V and 6 bases from J, with 14 bases in between. The DNA for the CDR3 is TGTGCCAGCAGCTTAATGGGCCGGGCCGGCGAGCAGTACTTC. It specifies CASSLMGRAGEQYF.

The chain carries TRBV20-1 and TRBJ2-1, with D unclear. The CDR3 covers 9 residues. The V and J ends lost 4 bases and 8 bases respectively, with 3 bases between them. The germline V gene encodes CDR1 DFQATT and CDR2 SNEGSKA (reference sequence). The CDR3 DNA reads TGCAGTGCTAAAGATGAGCAGTTCTTC. This sequence encodes CSAKDEQFF.

J is TRBJ2-3 and V is TRBV29-1, with D perhaps TRBD1 or TRBD2 (6 bases each). The CDR3 is 13 residues long. The germline gives CDR1 SQVTM, CDR2 ANQGSEA. The V and J ends lost 6 bases and 4 bases respectively, with 14 bases between them. CDR3 sequence (DNA): TGCAGCGTCGACAGGAGGGGCGCAGATACGCAGTATTTT. Its protein is CSVDRRGADTQYF.

V gene TRBV5-8 combines with J gene TRBJ2-1; unclear D gene. V shed 4 bases and J shed 6 bases, with 11 bases lying between them. The germline V gene has CDR1 SGHTS and CDR2 YDEGEE. CDR3 length equals 13 residues. This CDR3 is CASSQGWGNEQFF. In nucleotides, the CDR3 is TGTGCCAGCAGCCAAGGATGGGGCAATGAGCAGTTCTTC.

This chain connects TRBV7-2 to TRBJ2-2; TRBD1 matches 11 bases. CDR1 is SGHTA, CDR2 FQGNSA, per germline. Trimming cost V 5 bases and J 6 bases; bases outside gene matches: 8. The CDR3 is 16 amino acids. The CDR3, as DNA: TGTGCCAGCAGCCCATGGGGACAGGGGGGTTCCGGGGAGCTGTTTTTT. Its translation: CASSPWGQGGSGELFF.

This clone was seen just once. The rearrangement links TRBV27 to TRBJ2-7; 8 bases agree with TRBD1. CDR1 and CDR2 from the germline V gene are MNHEY and SMNVEV (reference sequence). This CDR3 region has 14 residues. The V segment lost 7 bases and the J segment 3 bases; nucleotides outside the gene matches: 8. The CDR3 coding sequence is TGTGCCAGCAAACTTCAGGGGGCCAACTACGAGCAGTACTTC. Encoded protein: CASKLQGANYEQYF.

This rearrangement joins TRBV7-3 to TRBJ2-5; TRBD1 aligns across 8 bases. The J call may be faulty, since TRBJ2-7 better matches the DNA end. CDR1 and CDR2 (germline): SGHTA, FQGTGA. The CDR3 runs 15 residues. The CDR3 reads CASSPRRTGTHEQYF. In nucleotides, the CDR3 is TGTGCCAGCAGCCCTAGACGGACAGGGACCCACGAGCAGTACTTC.

This chain links TRBV4-1 with TRBJ1-1, with D unresolved. Trimming removed 1 base from V and 11 bases from J, with 23 bases in between. The CDR3 length is 16 residues. CDR1 is MGHRA and CDR2 is YSYEKL in the germline V gene. CDR3 coding DNA: TGCGCCAGCAGCCAAGTACTGACGACAAACGAGGGAGAGGCTTTCTTT. Protein sequence: CASSQVLTTNEGEAFF.